The clone carrying this TCR beta chain occurred a few times. These data originate in a study of blood T cells in healthy people across ages. This CDR3 has 12 residues. Germline values: CDR1 LGHDT, CDR2 YNNKEL (reference sequence). The J segment lost 11 bases and the V segment lost 3 bases, leaving 6 bases of the junction unmatched. Alongside a J-beta primer mix, a sample-barcoded 5' primer served in a second PCR lasting about 7 to 11 cycles. Every cDNA molecule carried a tag from a template-switch adaptor bearing 12 random nucleotides. TCRdb processed the 5' RACE reads anew with MiXCR; each CDR3 protein has one entry. Altogether under 2 million distinct CDR3 sequences are present, about 32% being singletons, with the ten largest covering about 11%.

Sequencing input: blood. The chain links TRBV3-1 to TRBJ2-5, with TRBD1 identical over 7 bases. This clonotype was sampled from a woman in her 30s in good health. CDR3 in DNA: TGTGCCAGCAGCCAGACAGGGTGGGAGCAGTACTTC. Translation: CASSQTGWEQYF.